This record covers a single T cell receptor (beta chain). This clonotype was seen more than once but under ten times. Its binding antigen is unknown. No qualities accompany the bases; no much larger clone lies one base away. The CDR3 has 14 amino acids, counting the end cysteine and phenylalanine. The kept DNA is CDR3 alone, 42 bases in frame from the first base. V sheds 6 bases and J sheds 2 bases, leaving 14 bases between their ends. Per the germline V gene (reference sequence), MNHNY is the CDR1 and SVGAGI is the CDR2. This sample is drawn from a study of early T cells in non-severe SARS-CoV-2 infection (dated by TCRdb to the early 2020s). In the study overall: TCR sequencing used bulk RNA from unsorted whole blood, so alpha and beta chains could not be paired. General findings and caveats noted by the study authors: Matching against VDJdb was skewed toward anti-spike CD8 responses, likely underestimated virus-specific expansions, and missed private and CD4 specificities.

This was a case-control study nested in a cohort of healthcare workers in London, UK, who had nasopharyngeal swab PCR tests and blood samples taken every week. Healthcare workers were recruited between 23 and 31 March 2020, during the week of the UK lockdown, and were followed weekly for up to roughly 15 weeks. Preparation of the library involved 5' RACE. The sequencer was a NextSeq 500. The TCR library protocol attached unique molecular identifiers to individual cDNA molecules to correct for sequencing error and PCR bias. Both TCR alpha and beta chains were sequenced, and tight co-correlation was observed between alpha and beta sequence abundances in each sample. On the study's bioinformatics: Decombinator V4 was used to annotate TCR sequences for V gene, J gene and CDR3. TCRs were defined as expanded if a significant change between any two time points was detected under a Poisson model with p below 0.0001. TCR abundances were normalised to the total number of TCRs sequenced per sample and expressed as counts per million. MAIT TCRs were defined by TRAV1-2 paired with TRAJ12, TRAJ20 or TRAJ33, and iNKT TCRs by TRAV10 paired with TRAJ18. VDJdb, accessed 1 November 2021, was searched for CMV, EBV and SARS-CoV-2 annotated TCRs, with TCRs annotated for multiple antigens excluded. In-frame beta chains were kept once TCRdb had trimmed the public reads at Q25 with fastp and called clones with MiXCR. Rows matching on CDR3 protein sequence are summarized as one entry with the most common DNA and genes. The authors' filters were not applied to this entry. Within this sample are roughly 83,000 distinct CDR3 sequences, with roughly 12% of them counted one time only. In total, the top ten clones hold approximately 4.4% of the sample.

Here the sequenced sample was whole blood, taken at baseline. The sequence came from an adult who was a healthcare worker with PCR-confirmed SARS-CoV-2 infection or an uninfected control (not recorded which). The chain was built from TRBV6-6 and TRBJ2-7; the D gene is unclear. The DNA sequence is TGTGCCAGCAGGACTGAGGACGGAACCTACGAGCAGTACTTC. The resulting protein is CASRTEDGTYEQYF.